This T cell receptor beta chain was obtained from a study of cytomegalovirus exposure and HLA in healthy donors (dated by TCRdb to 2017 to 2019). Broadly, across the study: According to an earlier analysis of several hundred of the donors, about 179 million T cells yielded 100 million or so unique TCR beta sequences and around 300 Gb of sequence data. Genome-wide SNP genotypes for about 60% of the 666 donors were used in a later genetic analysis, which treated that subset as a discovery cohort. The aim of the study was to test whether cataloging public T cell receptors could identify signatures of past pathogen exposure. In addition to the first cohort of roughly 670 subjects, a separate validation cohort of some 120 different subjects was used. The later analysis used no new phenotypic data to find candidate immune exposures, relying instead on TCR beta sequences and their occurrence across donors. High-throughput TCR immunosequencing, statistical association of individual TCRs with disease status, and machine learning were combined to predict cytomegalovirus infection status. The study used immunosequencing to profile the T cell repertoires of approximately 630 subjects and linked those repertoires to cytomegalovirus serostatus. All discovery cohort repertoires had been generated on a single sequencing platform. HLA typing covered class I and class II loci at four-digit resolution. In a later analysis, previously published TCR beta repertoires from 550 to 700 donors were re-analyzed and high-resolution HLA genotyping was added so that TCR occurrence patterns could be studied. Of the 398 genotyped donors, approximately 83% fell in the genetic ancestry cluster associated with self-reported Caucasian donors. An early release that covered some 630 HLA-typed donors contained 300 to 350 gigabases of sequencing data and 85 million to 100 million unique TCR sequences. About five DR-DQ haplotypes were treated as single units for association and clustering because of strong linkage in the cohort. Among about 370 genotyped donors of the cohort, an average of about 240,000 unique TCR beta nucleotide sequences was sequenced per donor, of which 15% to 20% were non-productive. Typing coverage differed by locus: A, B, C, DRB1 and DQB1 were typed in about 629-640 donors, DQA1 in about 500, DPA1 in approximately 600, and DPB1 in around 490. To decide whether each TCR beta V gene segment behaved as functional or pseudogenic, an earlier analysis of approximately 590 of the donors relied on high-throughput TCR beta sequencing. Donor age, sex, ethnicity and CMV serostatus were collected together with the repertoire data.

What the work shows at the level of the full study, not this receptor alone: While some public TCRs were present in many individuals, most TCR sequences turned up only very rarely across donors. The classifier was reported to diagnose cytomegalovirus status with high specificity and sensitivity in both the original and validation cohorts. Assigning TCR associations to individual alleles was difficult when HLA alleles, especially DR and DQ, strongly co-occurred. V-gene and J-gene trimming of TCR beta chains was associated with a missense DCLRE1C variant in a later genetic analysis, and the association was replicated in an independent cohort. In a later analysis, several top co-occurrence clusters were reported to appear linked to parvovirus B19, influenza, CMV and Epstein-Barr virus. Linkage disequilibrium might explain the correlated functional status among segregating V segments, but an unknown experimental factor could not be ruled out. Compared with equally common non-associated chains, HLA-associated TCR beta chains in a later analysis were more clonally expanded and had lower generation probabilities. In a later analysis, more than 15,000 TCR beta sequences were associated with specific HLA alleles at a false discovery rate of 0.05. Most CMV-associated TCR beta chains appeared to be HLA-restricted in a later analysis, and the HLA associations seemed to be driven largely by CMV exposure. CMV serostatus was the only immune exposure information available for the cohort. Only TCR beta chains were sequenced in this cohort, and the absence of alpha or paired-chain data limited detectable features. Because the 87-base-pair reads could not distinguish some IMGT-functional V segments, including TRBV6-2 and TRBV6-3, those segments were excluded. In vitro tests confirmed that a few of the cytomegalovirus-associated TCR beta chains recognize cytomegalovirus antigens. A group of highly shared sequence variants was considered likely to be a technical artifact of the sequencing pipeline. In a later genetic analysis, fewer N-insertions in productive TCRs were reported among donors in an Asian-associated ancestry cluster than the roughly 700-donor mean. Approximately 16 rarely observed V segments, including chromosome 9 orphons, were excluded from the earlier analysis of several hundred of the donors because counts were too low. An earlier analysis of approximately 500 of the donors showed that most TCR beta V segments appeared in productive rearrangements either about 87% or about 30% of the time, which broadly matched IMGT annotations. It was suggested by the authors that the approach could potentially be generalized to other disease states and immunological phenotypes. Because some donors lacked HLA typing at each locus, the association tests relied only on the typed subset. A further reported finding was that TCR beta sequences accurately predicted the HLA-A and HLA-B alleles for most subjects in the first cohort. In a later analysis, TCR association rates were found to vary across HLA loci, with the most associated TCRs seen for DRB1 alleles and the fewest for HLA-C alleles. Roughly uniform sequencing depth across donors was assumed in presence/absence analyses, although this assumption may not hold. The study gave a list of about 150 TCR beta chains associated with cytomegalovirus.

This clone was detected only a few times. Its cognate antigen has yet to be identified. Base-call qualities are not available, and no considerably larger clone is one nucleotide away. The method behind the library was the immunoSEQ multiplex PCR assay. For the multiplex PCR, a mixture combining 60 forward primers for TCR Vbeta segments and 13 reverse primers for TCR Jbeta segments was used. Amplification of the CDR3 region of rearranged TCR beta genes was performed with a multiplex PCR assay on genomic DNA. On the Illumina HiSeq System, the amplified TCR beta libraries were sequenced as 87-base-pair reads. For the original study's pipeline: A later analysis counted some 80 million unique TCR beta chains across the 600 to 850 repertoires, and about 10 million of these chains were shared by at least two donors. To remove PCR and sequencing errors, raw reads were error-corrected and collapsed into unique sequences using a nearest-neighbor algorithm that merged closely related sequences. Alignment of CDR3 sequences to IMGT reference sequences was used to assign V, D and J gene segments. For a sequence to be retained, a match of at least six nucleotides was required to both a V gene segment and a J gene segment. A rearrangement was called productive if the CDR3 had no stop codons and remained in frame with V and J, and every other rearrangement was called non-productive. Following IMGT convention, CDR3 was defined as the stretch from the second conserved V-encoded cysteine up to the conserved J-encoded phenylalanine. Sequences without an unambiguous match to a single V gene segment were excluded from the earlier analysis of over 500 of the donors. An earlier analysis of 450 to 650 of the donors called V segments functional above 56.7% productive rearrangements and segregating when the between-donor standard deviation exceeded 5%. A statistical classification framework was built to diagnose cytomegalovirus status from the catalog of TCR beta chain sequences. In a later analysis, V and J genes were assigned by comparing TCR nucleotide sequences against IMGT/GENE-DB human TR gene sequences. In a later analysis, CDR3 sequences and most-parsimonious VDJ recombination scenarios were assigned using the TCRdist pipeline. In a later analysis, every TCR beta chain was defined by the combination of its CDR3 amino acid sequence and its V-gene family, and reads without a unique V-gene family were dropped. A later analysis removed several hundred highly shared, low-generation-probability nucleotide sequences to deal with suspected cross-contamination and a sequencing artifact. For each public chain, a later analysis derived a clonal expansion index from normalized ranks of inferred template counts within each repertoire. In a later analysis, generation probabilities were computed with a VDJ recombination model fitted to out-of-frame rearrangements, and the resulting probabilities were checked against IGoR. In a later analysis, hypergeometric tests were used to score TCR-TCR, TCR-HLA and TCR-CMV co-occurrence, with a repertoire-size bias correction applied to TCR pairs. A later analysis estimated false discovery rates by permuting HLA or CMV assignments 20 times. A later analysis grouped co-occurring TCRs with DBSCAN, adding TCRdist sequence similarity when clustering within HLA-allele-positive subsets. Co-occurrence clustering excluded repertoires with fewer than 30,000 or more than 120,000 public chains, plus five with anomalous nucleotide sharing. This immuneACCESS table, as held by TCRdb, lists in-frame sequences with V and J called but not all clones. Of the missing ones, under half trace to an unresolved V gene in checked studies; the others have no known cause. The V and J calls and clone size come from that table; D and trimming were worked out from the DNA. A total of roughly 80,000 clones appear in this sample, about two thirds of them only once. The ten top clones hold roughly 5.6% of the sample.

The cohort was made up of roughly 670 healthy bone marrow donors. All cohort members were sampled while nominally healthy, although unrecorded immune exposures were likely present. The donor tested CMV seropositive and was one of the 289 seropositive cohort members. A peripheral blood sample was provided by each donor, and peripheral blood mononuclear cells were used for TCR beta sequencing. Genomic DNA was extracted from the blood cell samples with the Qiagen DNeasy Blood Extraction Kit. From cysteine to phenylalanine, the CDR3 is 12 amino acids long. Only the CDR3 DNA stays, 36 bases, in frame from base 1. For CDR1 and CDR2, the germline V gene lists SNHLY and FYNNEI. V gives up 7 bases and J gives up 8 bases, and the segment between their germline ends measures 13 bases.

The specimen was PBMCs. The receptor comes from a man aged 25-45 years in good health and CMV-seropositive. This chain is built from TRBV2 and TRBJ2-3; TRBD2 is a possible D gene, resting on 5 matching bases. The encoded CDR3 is CASIHPRGTQYF. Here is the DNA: TGTGCCAGCATCCACCCTCGGGGTACGCAGTATTTT.